The 4 T cell receptor beta chains given below trace back to one sample, sequenced in a study of cytomegalovirus exposure and HLA in healthy donors. Both 60 Vbeta primers and 13 Jbeta primers went into the PCR. Libraries were prepared by immunoSEQ multiplex PCR; TCRdb keeps only in-frame clonotypes and omits some of them. The sample includes fewer than 200,000 clones, approximately 81% of them seen just once. The sample consisted of PBMCs. All receptors derive from a male donor in good health and CMV-seronegative.

The chain recombines TRBV19 with TRBJ1-5; perhaps TRBD1 as D (5 bases). Trimming removed 3 bases at V and 6 bases at J, with 12 bases between. CDR1 is LNHDA, CDR2 SQIVND, per germline (reference sequence). This CDR3 region has 14 residues. As DNA, the CDR3 is TGTGCCAGTAGTATTTATCCAGGGCCTCAGCCCCAGCATTTT. Translated: CASSIYPGPQPQHF.

J is TRBJ2-2 and V is TRBV19, with D possibly matching TRBD1 (7 bases). With 4 bases removed from V and 6 bases from J, the gap between germline ends came to 18 bases. This CDR3 has 16 amino acids. Germline lookup yields CDR1 LNHDA and CDR2 SQIVND (reference sequence). CDR3 residues: CASSTGGGLNPGELFF. In DNA form, the CDR3 reads TGTGCCAGTAGTACAGGGGGAGGATTAAACCCCGGGGAGCTGTTTTTT.

The V call is TRBV5-6, the J call TRBJ1-1, with 7 positions matching TRBD1. V shed 0 bases, J shed 11 bases, and the junction held 7 bases outside the gene matches. This CDR3 comprises 13 residues. In germline, CDR1 is SGHDT, CDR2 YYEEEE. CDR3 region: CASSLGTGAVAFF. CDR3 coding DNA: TGTGCCAGCAGCTTGGGAACAGGGGCGGTGGCTTTCTTT.

The V and J genes are TRBV2 and TRBJ1-2, with a weak D call TRBD1 (5 bases). There are 12 residues in the CDR3. The germline V gene encodes CDR1 SNHLY and CDR2 FYNNEI. Trimming took off 7 bases at V and 8 bases at J, with 14 bases between the two ends. CDR3 DNA: TGTGCCAGCATCGTGGACATCGGAGGCTACACCTTC. Its translation: CASIVDIGGYTF.